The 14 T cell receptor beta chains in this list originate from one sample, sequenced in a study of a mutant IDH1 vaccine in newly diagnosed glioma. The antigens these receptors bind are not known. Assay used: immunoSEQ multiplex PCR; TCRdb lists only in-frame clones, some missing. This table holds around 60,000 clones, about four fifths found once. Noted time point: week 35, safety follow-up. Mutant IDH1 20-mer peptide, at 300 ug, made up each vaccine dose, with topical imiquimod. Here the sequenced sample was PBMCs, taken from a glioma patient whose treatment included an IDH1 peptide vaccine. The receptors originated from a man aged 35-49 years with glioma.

In DNA form, the CDR3 reads TGTGCCAGCAGTTACCCCTCGGGGGGAGCGGCGCCCCAGCATTTT. Residues: CASSYPSGGAAPQHF. The chain carries TRBV6-6 and TRBJ1-5; weak D call: TRBD1 (5 bases). Germline V gives CDR1 MNHNY, CDR2 SVGAGI (reference sequence). The CDR3 is 15 amino acids. V lost 2 bases and J 9 bases, leaving 17 bases between the germline ends.

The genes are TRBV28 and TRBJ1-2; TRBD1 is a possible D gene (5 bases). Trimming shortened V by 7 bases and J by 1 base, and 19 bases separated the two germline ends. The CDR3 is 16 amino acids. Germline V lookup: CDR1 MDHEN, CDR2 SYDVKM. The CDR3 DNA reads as TGTGCCAGCACACTGCGGGAGGGGATTTTTAACTATGGCTACACCTTC. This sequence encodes CASTLREGIFNYGYTF.

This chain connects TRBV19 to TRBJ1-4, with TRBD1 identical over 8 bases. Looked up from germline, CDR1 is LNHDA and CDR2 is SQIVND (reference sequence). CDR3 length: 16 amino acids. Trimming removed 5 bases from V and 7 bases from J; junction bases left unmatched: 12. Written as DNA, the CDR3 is TGTGCCAGTAGTGCCTGGACAGGGCGGGGTGGTGAAAAACTGTTTTTT. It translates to CASSAWTGRGGEKLFF.

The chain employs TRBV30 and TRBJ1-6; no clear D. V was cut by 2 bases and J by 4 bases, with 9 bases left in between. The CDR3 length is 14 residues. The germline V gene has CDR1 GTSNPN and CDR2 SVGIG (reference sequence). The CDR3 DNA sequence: TGTGCCTGGAGTTTTGACCGATATAATTCACCCCTCCACTTT. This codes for CAWSFDRYNSPLHF.

CDR3 bases: TGTGCCAGCAGCGCCGGACAGGGGACCTACTCTGGAAACACCATATATTTT. Translating it yields CASSAGQGTYSGNTIYF. This chain connects TRBV9 to TRBJ1-3; 9 bases match TRBD1. V gave up 3 bases and J gave up 0 bases; unmatched junction bases: 7. Germline CDR1 is SGDLS and CDR2 is YYNGEE. The CDR3 sequence is 17 residues long.

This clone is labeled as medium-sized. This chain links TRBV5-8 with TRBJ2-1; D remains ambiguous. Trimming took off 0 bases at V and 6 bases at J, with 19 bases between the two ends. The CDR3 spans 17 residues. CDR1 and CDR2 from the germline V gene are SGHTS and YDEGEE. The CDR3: CASSLGGTAFTFNEQFF. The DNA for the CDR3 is TGTGCCAGCAGCTTGGGAGGCACAGCCTTCACCTTCAATGAGCAGTTCTTC. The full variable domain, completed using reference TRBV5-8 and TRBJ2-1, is EAGVTQSPTHLIKTRGQQATLRCSPISGHTSVYWYQQALGLGLQFLLWYDEGEERNRGNFPPRFSGRQFPNYSSELNVNALELEDSALYLCASSLGGTAFTFNEQFFGPGTRLTVL.

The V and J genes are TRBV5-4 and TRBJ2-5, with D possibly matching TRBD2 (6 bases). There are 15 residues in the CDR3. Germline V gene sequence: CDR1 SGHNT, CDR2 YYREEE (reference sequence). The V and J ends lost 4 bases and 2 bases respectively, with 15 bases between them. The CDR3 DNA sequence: TGTGCCAGCAGCCGACCCGGCGGGATTCAAGAGACCCAGTACTTC. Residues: CASSRPGGIQETQYF.

The CDR3 protein is CASSYQDILEETQYF. In nucleotides, the CDR3 is TGTGCCAGCAGCTATCAGGACATATTGGAAGAGACCCAGTACTTC. This chain connects TRBV2 to TRBJ2-5, with TRBD1 as a possible D gene (5 bases). Germline CDR1 is SNHLY and CDR2 is FYNNEI. V was shortened by 6 bases and J by 3 bases, with 17 bases between the two germline ends. The CDR3 is 15 residues long.

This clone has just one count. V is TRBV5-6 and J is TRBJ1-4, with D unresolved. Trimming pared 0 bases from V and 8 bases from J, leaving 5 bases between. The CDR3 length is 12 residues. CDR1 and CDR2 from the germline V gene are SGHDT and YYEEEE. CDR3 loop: CASSLGAEKLFF. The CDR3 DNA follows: TGTGCCAGCAGCTTGGGCGCGGAAAAACTGTTTTTT.

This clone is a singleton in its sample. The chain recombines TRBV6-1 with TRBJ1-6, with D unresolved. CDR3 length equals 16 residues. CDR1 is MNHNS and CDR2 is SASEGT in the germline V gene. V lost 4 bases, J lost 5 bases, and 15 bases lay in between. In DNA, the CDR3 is TGTGCCAGCAGTGCCCGCGGCAAGGTAGATAATTCACCCCTCCACTTT. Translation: CASSARGKVDNSPLHF.

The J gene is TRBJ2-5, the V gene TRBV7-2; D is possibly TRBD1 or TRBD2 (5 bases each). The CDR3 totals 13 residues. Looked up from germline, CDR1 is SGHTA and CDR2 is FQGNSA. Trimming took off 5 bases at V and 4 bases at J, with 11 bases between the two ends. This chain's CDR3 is CASSPSGGETQYF. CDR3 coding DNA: TGTGCCAGCAGCCCGAGTGGGGGAGAGACCCAGTACTTC.

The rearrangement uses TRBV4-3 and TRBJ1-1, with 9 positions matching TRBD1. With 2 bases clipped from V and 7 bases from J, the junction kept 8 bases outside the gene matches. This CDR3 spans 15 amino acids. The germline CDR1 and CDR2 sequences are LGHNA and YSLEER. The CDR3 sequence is CASSQTWTGENEAFF. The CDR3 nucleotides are TGCGCCAGCAGCCAAACTTGGACAGGGGAAAATGAAGCTTTCTTT.

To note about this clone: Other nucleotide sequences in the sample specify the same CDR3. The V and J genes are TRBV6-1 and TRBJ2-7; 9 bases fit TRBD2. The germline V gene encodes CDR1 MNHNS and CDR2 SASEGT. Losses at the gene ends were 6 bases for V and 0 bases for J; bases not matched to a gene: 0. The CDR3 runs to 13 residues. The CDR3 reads CASRAGGSYEQYF. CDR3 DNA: TGTGCCAGCAGAGCGGGAGGCTCCTACGAGCAGTACTTC.

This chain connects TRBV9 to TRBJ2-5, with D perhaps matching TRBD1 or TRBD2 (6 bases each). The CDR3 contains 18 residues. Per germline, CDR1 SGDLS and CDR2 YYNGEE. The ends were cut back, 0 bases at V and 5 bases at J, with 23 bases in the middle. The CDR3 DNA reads TGTGCCAGCAGCGTAGACGAACTCCAGGGGAGGTGGTCGGAGACCCAGTACTTC. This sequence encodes CASSVDELQGRWSETQYF.